Below are 6 T cell receptor beta chains sequenced from a single sample in a study of shared clonotypes between healthy human individuals. Naive CD8 cells lacked CD45RO, underwent positive selection for CCR7 and left out terminally differentiated effector memory CD45RA+ cells. Clones were sequenced by immunoSEQ multiplex PCR, and TCRdb holds only the in-frame ones, with some missing. In the table there are about 2 million clones, around 96% of which are singletons. Sequencing used naive CD8+ T cells sorted from blood. These TCRs come from a man aged 18 to 29 in good health.

This chain uses TRBV15 with TRBJ1-5; D is unclear. CDR3 size: 16 residues. V lost 0 bases and J lost 5, with 14 bases in between. Germline loops: CDR1 LNHNV, CDR2 YYDKDF (reference sequence). As DNA, the CDR3 is TGTGCCACCAGCAGAGATTACCCAGAGGGTCATCAGCCCCAGCATTTT. Protein: CATSRDYPEGHQPQHF.

With respect to this clone: Other DNA sequences in the sample encode the same CDR3. V and J are TRBV7-9 and TRBJ2-2, with TRBD1 as a possible D gene (5 bases). This CDR3 is 15 amino acids long. V gave up 2 bases and J gave up 1 base, with 8 bases separating them. The V gene's germline CDR1 is SEHNR and CDR2 FQNEAQ (reference sequence). The CDR3 loop reads CASSLLTGNTGELFF. The DNA of the CDR3 is TGTGCCAGCAGCTTACTCACAGGGAACACCGGGGAGCTGTTTTTT.

This rearrangement joins TRBV7-9 to TRBJ2-5, with TRBD1 as a possible D gene (5 bases). Germline V gene sequence: CDR1 SEHNR, CDR2 FQNEAQ (reference sequence). Trimming removed 3 bases at V and 2 bases at J, with 10 bases between. CDR3 length: 14 amino acids. CDR3 nucleotide sequence: TGTGCCAGCAGCTTTCCAAGACAGCAAGAGACCCAGTACTTC. As protein: CASSFPRQQETQYF.

The V and J genes are TRBV15 and TRBJ1-6; D not certain. Germline-derived CDR1 and CDR2 are LNHNV and YYDKDF (reference sequence). The CDR3 covers 20 residues. V was clipped by 3 bases and J by 3 bases, with 24 bases between them. The CDR3 bases are TGTGCCACCAGCAGGGAGGGTCAGGTTGAGGGCCCCGACTATAATTCACCCCTCCACTTT. It is translated as CATSREGQVEGPDYNSPLHF.

The chain carries TRBV7-9 and TRBJ2-5; perhaps TRBD2 as D (6 bases). The V end lost 3 bases, the J end lost 3 bases, and 14 bases lay between the germline ends. This CDR3 is 15 amino acids long. Germline CDR1 and CDR2: SEHNR and FQNEAQ (reference sequence). CDR3 region: CASSLFGGAEETQYF. The CDR3, as DNA: TGTGCCAGCAGCTTGTTCGGAGGGGCTGAAGAGACCCAGTACTTC.

This chain links TRBV29-1 with TRBJ2-3, with TRBD2 identical over 11 bases. The CDR3 length is 15 residues. With V trimmed by 1 base and J by 4 bases, 4 bases remained unmatched. Germline values: CDR1 SQVTM, CDR2 ANQGSEA. CDR3 amino acids: CSVEGLAGSSDTQYF. The DNA for the CDR3 is TGCAGCGTTGAAGGACTAGCGGGGTCTTCAGATACGCAGTATTTT.